This entry is about one TCR beta chain. Libraries were prepared by immunoSEQ multiplex PCR; TCRdb keeps only in-frame clonotypes and omits some of them. The sample carries about 55,000 clones, 90% to 97% recorded once. This sample was taken from a study of control samples from healthy donors and cancer patients. Germline loops: CDR1 SGHRS, CDR2 YFSETQ. The trim removed 5 bases at V and 0 bases at J, leaving 7 bases unmatched. The CDR3 is 15 amino acids. This TCR was recovered from a woman aged 18-29 years in good health. This chain connects TRBV5-1 to TRBJ1-1, with 7 nucleotides matching TRBD1. Input material: blood. The DNA of the CDR3 is TGCGCCAGCAGACACCACGGGACAGTGAACACTGAAGCTTTCTTT. Residues: CASRHHGTVNTEAFF.